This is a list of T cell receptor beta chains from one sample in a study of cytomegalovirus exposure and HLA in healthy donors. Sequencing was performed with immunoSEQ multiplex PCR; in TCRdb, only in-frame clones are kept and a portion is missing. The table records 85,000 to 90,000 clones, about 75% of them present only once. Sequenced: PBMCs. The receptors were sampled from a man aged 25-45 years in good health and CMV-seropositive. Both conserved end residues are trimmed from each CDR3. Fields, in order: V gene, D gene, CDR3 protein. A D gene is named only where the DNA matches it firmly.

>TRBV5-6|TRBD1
ASSIITGGRGYT
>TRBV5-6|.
ASSFGQGRGPQH
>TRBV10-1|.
ARDSSYEQY
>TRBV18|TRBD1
ASSSRQGNTEAF
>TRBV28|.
ASSPTPGANVLT
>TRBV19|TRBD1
ASSIAGTGGYGYT
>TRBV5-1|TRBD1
ASSTLGTGGLIRSYEQY
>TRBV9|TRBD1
ASSVGSTGTEAF
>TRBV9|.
ASSVDGSTSTDTQY
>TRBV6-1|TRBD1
ASSIQGTGTEAF
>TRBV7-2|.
ASSLEGNRVGSGYT
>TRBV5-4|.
ASSLAGGAEQY
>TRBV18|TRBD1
ASSPGTGSYEQY
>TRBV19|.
ASSSGQGGAYEQY
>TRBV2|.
ASRAVRGMSNQPQH
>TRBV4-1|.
ASSQVLAGASTDTQY
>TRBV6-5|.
ASSSPVTLYSYEQY
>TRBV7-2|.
ASSPTGYGYT
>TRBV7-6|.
ASSLSSQGQQPQH
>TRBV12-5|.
ASGLRTDGEQF
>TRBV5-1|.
ASSPGTLAGQPQH
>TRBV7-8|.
ASSLHRVGGNYGYT
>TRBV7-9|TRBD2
ASSNGGAVEQF
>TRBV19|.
ASRGVRGQVNQPQH
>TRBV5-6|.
ASSFDGSYNEQF
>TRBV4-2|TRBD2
ASSQGNSGGYTDTQY
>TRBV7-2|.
ASSPVGRANYGYT
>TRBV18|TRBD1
ASSPPDRPNEKLF
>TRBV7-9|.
ASSFGATTTNEKLF
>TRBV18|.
ASSPEASRYNEQF
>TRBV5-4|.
ASTGPGTRNEQF
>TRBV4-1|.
ASSQEAPSSYNSPLH
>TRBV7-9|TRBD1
ASGQGGSSNSPLH
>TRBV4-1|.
ASSQELETSGANVLT
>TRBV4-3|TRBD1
ASSPGQAGGYTEAF
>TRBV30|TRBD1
AGQGANEKLF
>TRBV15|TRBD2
ATSSGLAGGNNEQF
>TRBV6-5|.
ASSYASEPYSEAF
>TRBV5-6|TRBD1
ASSLGDRGLYSPLH
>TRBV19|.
ARTPDSRSYGYT
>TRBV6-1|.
ASTFGQTDSYEQY
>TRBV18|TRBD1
ASSTGQDTEAF
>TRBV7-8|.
ASSLSGWQGGNQPQH
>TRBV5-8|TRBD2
ASSNGGTNTGELF
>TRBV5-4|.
ASSTDSNEQY
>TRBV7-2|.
ASSLTGVPSH
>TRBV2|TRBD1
ASSDWPGQGDEQF
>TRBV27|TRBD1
ASSFEGAGHEQF
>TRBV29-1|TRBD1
SEMTGVGGYT
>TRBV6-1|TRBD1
ASTSRQGIDTIY
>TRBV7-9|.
ASKTSNQETQY
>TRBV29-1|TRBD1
SVEVWDRGSYEQY
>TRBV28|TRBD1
ASSLRAGGRYEQY
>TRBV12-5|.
ASGKGSYEQY
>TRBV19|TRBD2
ASSIAAGGNNEQF
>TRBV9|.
ASSVGAPGVTDTQY
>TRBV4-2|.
ASSQEGRSTYEQY
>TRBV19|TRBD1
ASSILRGQANTGELF
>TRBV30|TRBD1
AWSRPGGSYNEQF